This TCR beta chain was captured by sequencing in a study of T cell responses to AZD1222 COVID-19 vaccine. Whole-study findings and limits: Seropositive AZD1222 recipients at baseline numbered only five or six.

TCRdb keeps only in-frame clones here, not all; method: immunoSEQ multiplex PCR. The sample has over 100,000 clones, 87% seen once; the top ten hold 2.5% to 3%. A word on this clone: What it binds is unknown.

The CDR3 is made up of 14 amino acids. Trimming left V 5 bases short and J 8 bases short, with 15 bases between. Germline CDR1 reads LNHNV; CDR2 reads YYDKDF (reference sequence). The source material was peripheral blood, sampled 28 days after the second AZD1222 dose. The TCR originated in an adult who received the AZD1222 COVID-19 vaccine. This chain links TRBV15 with TRBJ1-4; D is uncertain. CDR3 region: CATSFAQFGEKLFF. The CDR3 bases are TGTGCCACCAGCTTCGCACAATTTGGAGAAAAACTGTTTTTT. The whole variable domain, filled in from reference TRBV15 and TRBJ1-4, reads DAMVIQNPRYQVTQFGKPVTLSCSQTLNHNVMYWYQQKSSQAPKLLFHYYDKDFNNEADTPDNFQSRRPNTSFCFLDIRSPGLGDTAMYLCATSFAQFGEKLFFGSGTQLSVL.